One TCR beta chain is described in this entry. The antigen remains unidentified. Whole blood that had not been fractionated was the source of extracted total RNA. Trimming took 7 bases from V and 0 from J, leaving 9 bases between them. The germline gives CDR1 MNHNS, CDR2 SASEGT. The CDR3 extends over 13 amino acids. The sample is drawn from a study of human T cells and chemical hapten exposure. Study-wide results and limits: There was no change with DPC sensitization in TCRs above 1 in 1000 frequency.

For the library, individual cDNA molecules each received unique molecular identifiers. Each CDR3 protein gets one entry after TCRdb re-called the 5' RACE reads with MiXCR. Here the sample spans roughly 81,000 distinct CDR3 sequences, more than 15% being singletons. The TCR was taken from a female donor in good health. The rearrangement links TRBV6-1 to TRBJ1-1, with D possibly TRBD1 on 5 matching bases. The CDR3 spells CASTTEMNTEAFF. The CDR3 DNA reads TGTGCCAGCACGACAGAGATGAACACTGAAGCTTTCTTT.